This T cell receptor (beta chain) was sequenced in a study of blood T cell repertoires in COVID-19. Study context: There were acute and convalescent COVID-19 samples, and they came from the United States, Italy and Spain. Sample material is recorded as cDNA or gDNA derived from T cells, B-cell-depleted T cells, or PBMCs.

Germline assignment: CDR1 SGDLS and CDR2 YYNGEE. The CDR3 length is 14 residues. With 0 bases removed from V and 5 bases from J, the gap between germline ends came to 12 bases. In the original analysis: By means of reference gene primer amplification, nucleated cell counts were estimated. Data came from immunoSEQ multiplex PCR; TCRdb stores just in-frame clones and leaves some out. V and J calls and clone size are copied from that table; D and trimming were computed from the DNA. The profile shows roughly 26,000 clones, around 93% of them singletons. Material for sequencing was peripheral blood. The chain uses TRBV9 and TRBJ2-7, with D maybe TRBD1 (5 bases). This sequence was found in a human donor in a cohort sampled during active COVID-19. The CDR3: CASSVGPGKNEQYF. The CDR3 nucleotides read TGTGCCAGCAGCGTAGGCCCAGGGAAGAACGAGCAGTACTTC.